The clone carrying this T cell receptor beta chain was counted a few times. V was shortened by 2 bases and J by 3 bases, with 5 bases between the two germline ends. The CDR3 loop spans 11 amino acids. Germline CDR1 DFQATT, CDR2 SNEGSKA (reference sequence). The source of the sample is a study of T-cell memory formation after mild COVID-19. Overall study context: Largely donor-specific TCR clusters were found.

TCRdb used MiXCR to reprocess the 5' RACE reads, holding one entry per CDR3 protein. The sample shows about 150,000 distinct CDR3 sequences, roughly 13% of them seen only once. The chain employs TRBV20-1 and TRBJ2-7; D is unresolved. The specimen was PBMCs or a T cell subset sorted from them (not recorded which). This clonotype was sampled from a man in his late teens or twenties who had mild COVID-19 (a few samples of this study predate the infection). Cell type and time point are not known. As DNA, the CDR3 is TGCAGTGCTAGATTAGACTACGAGCAGTACTTC. It encodes CSARLDYEQYF.